This T cell receptor beta chain was obtained from a study of shared clonotypes between healthy human individuals. V was clipped by 1 base and J by 5 bases, with 9 bases between them. Germline assignment: CDR1 SEHNR and CDR2 FQNEAQ (reference sequence). This CDR3 contains 14 residues. Authors' analysis steps: Junction-only sequences produced by ImmunoSEQ had no quality scores, so filtering differed. TCRdb's table, derived via immunoSEQ multiplex PCR, lists solely in-frame clones and lacks some. The D gene and trimming were derived from the DNA, and the V and J assignments and clone size from that table. Of roughly 2.5 million clones in the sample, 90% to 95% are singletons; the top ten hold about 0.13%. Whole-study results and caveats: Against clonotypes common to all four donors, non-shared ones had lower generation probabilities.

Worth noting for this clone: What it binds is not known.

This receptor was obtained from a man younger than 30 in good health. This rearrangement joins TRBV7-9 to TRBJ2-1, with D unclear. The material sequenced was naive CD4+ T cells sorted from blood. As for subset: CD45RA+ positively selected. CDR3 in DNA: TGTGCCAGCAGCTTAGTTTCCACTCACAATGAGCAGTTCTTC. This sequence encodes CASSLVSTHNEQFF. The whole variable domain, filled in from reference TRBV7-9 and TRBJ2-1, reads DTGVSQNPRHKITKRGQNVTFRCDPISEHNRLYWYRQTLGQGPEFLTYFQNEAQLEKSRLLSDRFSAERPKGSFSTLEIQRTEQGDSAMYLCASSLVSTHNEQFFGPGTRLTVL.